A selection of T cell receptor beta chains follows, all from one sample in a study of cytomegalovirus exposure and HLA in healthy donors. Sequenced by immunoSEQ multiplex PCR; TCRdb stores in-frame clones only, minus some. This table has about 130,000 clones, 70% to 85% appearing once. Material: PBMCs. The receptors come from a woman aged 40 to 50 in good health and CMV-seropositive. Both conserved end residues are part of each CDR3. D genes are given only for firm matches. Clone sizes are given selectively: once, few, many, or a class where the clone is expanded.

TRBV6-5,few,TRBD2,TRBJ2-7,TGTGCCAGCAGCCAGGGACTACCAACAGCCTACGAGCAGTACTTC,CASSQGLPTAYEQYF
TRBV6-4,.,.,TRBJ2-1,TGTGCCAGCAGTGACACTAGATTCAGGGGATCCTACAATGAGCAGTTCTTC,CASSDTRFRGSYNEQFF
TRBV6-1,.,.,TRBJ1-5,TGTGCCAGCAGTGAAGCGGCCAACAGGGAGGGGCAGCCCCAGCATTTT,CASSEAANREGQPQHF
TRBV27,.,TRBD2,TRBJ2-1,TGTGCCAGCAGCAGTTGGACTAGCGGGCCTTACAATGAGCAGTTCTTC,CASSSWTSGPYNEQFF
TRBV28,.,TRBD1,TRBJ1-5,TGTGCCAGCAGAACAGGGGTAGGGGGCAATCAGCCCCAGCATTTT,CASRTGVGGNQPQHF
TRBV28,few,TRBD1,TRBJ2-2,TGTGCCAGCCGACAGGGGGGGAACACCGGGGAGCTGTTTTTT,CASRQGGNTGELFF
TRBV6-1,many,TRBD2,TRBJ2-7,TGTGCCAGCAGTGAGGCTAGCGGAGACCCCACCTACGAGCAGTACTTC,CASSEASGDPTYEQYF
TRBV10-2,few,.,TRBJ1-3,TGCGCCAGCAGGTCGGGGGGCTCTGGAAACACCATATATTTT,CASRSGGSGNTIYF
TRBV7-2,.,.,TRBJ2-1,TGTGCCAGCAGCTCCTCCTCTGGTGGGTTCGGGGGGTTCTTC,CASSSSSGGFGGFF
TRBV30,.,TRBD1,TRBJ2-2,TGTGCCTGCATCAGGGGGACCGCGAACACCGGGGAGCTGTTTTTT,CACIRGTANTGELFF
TRBV2,.,TRBD2,TRBJ2-3,TGTGCCAGCAGTAGACTAGCCGCCACAGATACGCAGTATTTT,CASSRLAATDTQYF
TRBV5-6,once,TRBD1,TRBJ1-2,TGTGCCAGCAACTCGACCTACAGGGGGACCTTGAATGGCTACACCTTC,CASNSTYRGTLNGYTF
TRBV27,once,TRBD1,TRBJ1-2,TGTGCCAGCAGTTCCGCCCGGACAGGATATGGCTACACCTTC,CASSSARTGYGYTF
TRBV28,.,.,TRBJ2-5,TGTGCCAGCAGTTTAAGATCGGGAGAGCAGTACTTC,CASSLRSGEQYF
TRBV7-6,once,.,TRBJ2-5,TGTGCCAGCAGATACCCGGGAGAGACCCAGTACTTC,CASRYPGETQYF
TRBV5-4,.,TRBD1,TRBJ2-1,TGTGCCAGCAGCCCGACAGGGGGCGACCTATTATACAATGAGCAGTTCTTC,CASSPTGGDLLYNEQFF
TRBV5-1,once,.,TRBJ1-2,TGCGCCAGCAGCTTGGGAATCGTTGGCAGGGTATATGGCTACACCTTC,CASSLGIVGRVYGYTF
TRBV7-9,.,.,TRBJ2-6,TGTGCCAGCAGCTTAGCGACGGCGAGGGGGGCCAACGTCCTGACTTTC,CASSLATARGANVLTF
TRBV29-1,.,.,TRBJ2-1,TGCAGCGTCAAAGGAGGGGACGGGTACAATGAGCAGTTCTTC,CSVKGGDGYNEQFF
TRBV27,.,.,TRBJ2-7,TGTGCCAGCAGTTTTCAGCAGGGTGGGGTTGACGAGCAGTACTTC,CASSFQQGGVDEQYF
TRBV5-1,.,.,TRBJ2-7,TGCGCCAGCAGCTTGGGGGGAGCGGTACCATTCTACGAGCAGTACTTC,CASSLGGAVPFYEQYF
TRBV30,.,TRBD2,TRBJ2-5,TGTGCCTGGAGTACAGCGGGAGGGCGTGAGACCCAGTACTTC,CAWSTAGGRETQYF
TRBV28,once,TRBD1,TRBJ1-3,TGTGCCAGCATGGGACAGGCGAAGGGCGGAAACACCATATATTTT,CASMGQAKGGNTIYF
TRBV6-1,.,.,TRBJ1-4,TGTGCCAGCAGCAGGGCGACTAATGAAAAACTGTTTTTT,CASSRATNEKLFF
TRBV6-5,.,TRBD2,TRBJ2-1,TGTGCCAGCAGTTACTCGCGCGGGAGAGGGGAGCAGTTCTTC,CASSYSRGRGEQFF
TRBV6-4,once,TRBD2,TRBJ2-1,TGTGCCAGCAGTGACGCTGGACTAGCGGGAGGTGAGCAGTTCTTC,CASSDAGLAGGEQFF
TRBV2,.,TRBD1,TRBJ2-5,TGTGCCAGCAGTGCGGGACAGGGGGCAGGAGAGACCCAGTACTTC,CASSAGQGAGETQYF